Below, 19 T cell receptor beta chains from the same sample are listed, as sequenced in a study of blood T cells in healthy people across ages (dated by TCRdb to the mid-2010s). Libraries were constructed by 5' RACE. Instrument on record: Illumina HiSeq 2500. A second PCR of roughly 7 to 11 cycles was run with a J-beta primer mix and a sample-barcoded 5' primer. TCRdb trimmed the raw reads at Q25, called clones with MiXCR and kept productive beta chains. Identical CDR3 proteins give one entry, which carries the most common genes and DNA. The sample data list around 750,000 distinct CDR3 sequences, and 53% of these were observed just once. The ten largest clones represent roughly 40% of the sample. The sequencing sample was made of blood. These TCRs come from an elderly man in good health.

There are a few counts of this clonotype. The V call is TRBV10-3, the J call TRBJ1-4; possible D gene TRBD1, 6 bases. Per the germline V gene, CDR1 is ENHRY and CDR2 is SYGVKD. The CDR3 extends over 14 amino acids. Between the trimmed V and J ends, which lost 3 bases and 3 bases, there was a span of 8 bases. The CDR3 DNA reads TGTGCCATCAGTGACAGGGGAGCTAATGAAAAACTGTTTTTT. Protein product: CAISDRGANEKLFF.

V gene TRBV5-1 combines with J gene TRBJ2-5; D remains ambiguous. This CDR3 is 12 amino acids long. Trimming stripped 0 bases from V and 11 bases from J, with 11 bases between. Germline V gives CDR1 SGHRS, CDR2 YFSETQ. CDR3 nucleotide sequence: TGCGCCAGCAGCTTGGAACTGAATGAGCAGTACTTC. Protein: CASSLELNEQYF.

This clonotype was recorded only once. The chain combines TRBV3-1 with TRBJ1-3; D perhaps matches TRBD1 (6 bases). The CDR3 totals 17 residues. The V end lost 4 bases, the J end lost 0 bases, and 16 bases lay between the germline ends. Germline V lookup: CDR1 LGHDT, CDR2 YNNKEL (reference sequence). The CDR3 loop reads CASSPWRGESSGNTIYF. CDR3 in DNA: TGTGCCAGCAGCCCTTGGAGGGGGGAGAGCTCTGGAAACACCATATATTTT. Complete variable domain (other parts from reference TRBV3-1 and TRBJ1-3): DTAVSQTPKYLVTQMGNDKSIKCEQNLGHDTMYWYKQDSKKFLKIMFSYNNKELIINETVPNRFSPKSPDKAHLNLHINSLELGDSAVYFCASSPWRGESSGNTIYFGEGSWLTVV.

The table lists this clonotype with a few counts. The chain employs TRBV9 and TRBJ2-4, with D possibly TRBD2 on 6 matching bases. With the DNA end fitting TRBJ2-7 better, the J assignment may be wrong. CDR1 is SGDLS and CDR2 is YYNGEE in the germline V gene. CDR3 length: 13 amino acids. CDR3 protein: CASSEGGTDEQYF. In DNA form, the CDR3 reads TGTGCCAGCAGTGAGGGAGGTACCGACGAGCAGTACTTC.

The table lists this clonotype with a count of one. The rearrangement joins TRBV20-1 to TRBJ2-7, with 7 nucleotides matching TRBD1. This CDR3 has 14 amino acids. Germline CDR1 DFQATT, CDR2 SNEGSKA (reference sequence). Unmatched junction bases numbered 9, after V lost 5 bases and J lost 2 bases. The CDR3 loop is CSAVVPGQTYEQYF. The CDR3 DNA reads TGCAGTGCTGTCGTTCCGGGACAGACCTACGAGCAGTACTTC.

The gene calls are TRBV12-3 or TRBV12-4 and TRBJ2-1; 7 bases fit TRBD2. The CDR3 has 14 amino acids. Trimming at V came to 3 bases and at J to 1 base, leaving 0 bases not matched to a gene. The CDR3 spells CASSFGRSYNEQFF. DNA for the CDR3: TGTGCCAGCAGTTTCGGGAGGTCCTACAATGAGCAGTTCTTC.

The table lists this clonotype with a few counts. J is TRBJ2-4 and V is TRBV20-1, with 10 nucleotides matching TRBD2. The CDR3 totals 14 residues. V trimming: 7 bases; J trimming: 13 bases; junction bases outside the gene matches: 16. Germline values: CDR1 DFQATT, CDR2 SNEGSKA (reference sequence). CDR3 DNA: TGCAGTGTTACCTCCGGGACTAGCGCCGGAGGGCAGTACTTC. Its translation is CSVTSGTSAGGQYF.

The chain couples TRBV29-1 to TRBJ2-7; 11 bases align to TRBD2. The J call could be wrong; TRBJ2-5 is a better fit for the DNA end. Germline loops: CDR1 SQVTM, CDR2 ANQGSEA. The CDR3 consists of 15 residues. The CDR3 DNA sequence: TGCAGCGTAGGCCTACTAGCGGGAGTAGGAGAGACCCAGTACTTC. Translated, it gives CSVGLLAGVGETQYF.

This clonotype was seen only a few times. The rearrangement links TRBV12-3 or TRBV12-4 to TRBJ2-1; TRBD2 aligns across 7 bases. V was pared by 4 bases and J by 7 bases, with 10 bases of the junction left unmatched. The CDR3 runs 15 residues. The DNA of the CDR3 is TGTGCCAGCAGTTCGCGGGGGTGGGAGGGGAATGAGCAGTTCTTC. Amino acid sequence: CASSSRGWEGNEQFF.

The chain couples TRBV5-1 to TRBJ2-7; 9 positions match TRBD1. V lost 2 bases to trimming and J lost 0 bases; unmatched junction nucleotides: 6. CDR1 and CDR2 from the germline V gene are SGHRS and YFSETQ. CDR3 length: 16 residues. This CDR3 reads CASSLTGTGTSYEQYF. The CDR3 region has the DNA TGCGCCAGCAGCTTAACCGGGACAGGGACCTCCTACGAGCAGTACTTC.

The rearrangement uses TRBV20-1 and TRBJ2-5, with D tentatively TRBD2 (6 bases). The J call is doubtful: the DNA matches TRBJ2-7 better. There are 16 residues in the CDR3. Germline V gives CDR1 DFQATT, CDR2 SNEGSKA (reference sequence). CDR3 nucleotides: TGCAGTGCTAGAGTAAAATACCAGGGTAGGGGAGGCGAGCAGTACTTC. Its protein product is CSARVKYQGRGGEQYF.

This chain uses TRBV12-3 or TRBV12-4 with TRBJ2-7; perhaps D is TRBD1 or TRBD2 (6 bases each). The CDR3 is made up of 14 amino acids. Trimming removed 4 bases at V and 6 bases at J, with 16 bases between. CDR3 in DNA: TGTGCCAGCAGTTCCCCCCGGGGGCAGGGCGAGCAGTACTTC. It codes for CASSSPRGQGEQYF.

This clonotype was seen only a few times. J is TRBJ2-7 and V is TRBV21-1; whether TRBD2, the table's D call, matches the DNA was not checked. TRBV21-1 is annotated as a pseudogene. This CDR3 is 17 amino acids long. The CDR3 DNA sequence: TGTGCCAGCAGCAAAGCGCAAGGGAGACTAGCGTACTACGAGCAGTACTTC. Residues: CASSKAQGRLAYYEQYF.

The V and J genes are TRBV27 and TRBJ2-1, with 12 bases lining up with TRBD2. The CDR3 extends over 15 amino acids. The junction had 8 bases not matched to a gene; V was cut back by 5 bases and J by 9 bases. Germline CDR1 is MNHEY and CDR2 is SMNVEV (reference sequence). The CDR3 region has the DNA TGTGCCAGCAGTCAAAGACTAGCGGGAGCCGGTGAGCAGTTCTTC. This codes for CASSQRLAGAGEQFF.

The chain uses TRBV7-9 and TRBJ2-1, with D maybe TRBD1 (6 bases). The CDR3 is 17 residues long. CDR1 is SEHNR, CDR2 FQNEAQ, per germline (reference sequence). Trimming took 3 bases from V and 8 from J, leaving 23 bases between them. This chain's CDR3 is CASSFGQPGHGYYEQFF. The CDR3 bases are TGTGCCAGCAGCTTCGGCCAACCGGGACACGGGTACTATGAGCAGTTCTTC.

There are a few counts of this clonotype. The J gene is TRBJ1-1, the V gene TRBV2; TRBD1 matches at 7 bases. The CDR3 is 14 residues long. V trimming: 6 bases; J trimming: 4 bases; junction bases outside the gene matches: 8. CDR1 and CDR2 from the germline V gene are SNHLY and FYNNEI. The CDR3 DNA reads TGTGCCAGCAGAGGGGACAGCCGGGGCACTGAAGCTTTCTTT. This encodes CASRGDSRGTEAFF.

The chain couples TRBV20-1 to TRBJ2-1, with 9 bases identical to TRBD2. The germline V gene encodes CDR1 DFQATT and CDR2 SNEGSKA (reference sequence). This CDR3 contains 16 residues. V was pared by 4 bases and J by 3 bases, with 10 bases of the junction left unmatched. The CDR3 reads CSAKGPRLAVYNEQFF. As DNA, the CDR3 is TGCAGTGCTAAGGGGCCCAGACTAGCGGTCTACAATGAGCAGTTCTTC.

The rearrangement links TRBV20-1 to TRBJ2-7; D might be TRBD1 or TRBD2, each matching 5 bases. CDR3 length: 12 residues. Germline V CDR1 and CDR2: DFQATT, SNEGSKA (reference sequence). Trimming removed 7 bases from V and 10 bases from J, with 20 bases in between. CDR3 coding DNA: TGCAGTGGGGGTCCGGGGCCTACGTCCCAGTACTTC. As protein: CSGGPGPTSQYF.

The rearrangement joins TRBV12-3 or TRBV12-4 to TRBJ2-3; no clear D. V dropped 6 bases and J dropped 14 bases, with 21 bases sitting between them. The CDR3 runs 13 residues. CDR3 DNA sequence: TGTGCCAGCAGCCAAACAGAGCACAGATACGCGTATTTT. This codes for CASSQTEHRYAYF.